Sequencing of this T cell receptor beta chain was carried out in a study of blood T cell repertoires in COVID-19. Study-level information: Italy, Spain and the United States were the sources of the convalescent and acute COVID-19 samples.

Germline CDR1 SEHNR, CDR2 FQNEAQ (reference sequence). Trimming shortened V by 5 bases and J by 7 bases, and 14 bases separated the two germline ends. The CDR3 spans 13 residues. Per the authors' pipeline: Estimated nucleated cell counts came from reference gene primer amplification. Libraries were prepared by immunoSEQ multiplex PCR; TCRdb keeps only in-frame clonotypes and omits some of them. D and trimming come from the DNA, and the V and J calls and clone size come from that table. The profile shows about 60,000 clones, about 82% of them singletons. Material for sequencing was peripheral blood. The receptor comes from a human donor in a cohort sampled during active COVID-19. The chain couples TRBV7-9 to TRBJ1-1; tentative D call: TRBD1 (6 bases). The CDR3 DNA sequence: TGTGCCAGCAGCACCTCAGGGGCCCTTGAAGCTTTCTTT. Protein product: CASSTSGALEAFF.